This T cell receptor beta chain was obtained from a study of OX40 agonist ivuxolimab in advanced cancers. The table came from immunoSEQ multiplex PCR; TCRdb's copy has only in-frame clones and leaves some out. The sample has approximately 90,000 clones, approximately 85% seen once. This sample comprised CD4+ or CD8+ T cells sorted from blood, obtained in a trial of the OX40 agonist ivuxolimab. The source of this sequence is an adult with an advanced solid tumor such as melanoma, head and neck, liver or kidney cancer.

The CDR3 loop reads CAWSSSGAIGNEQFF. The CDR3 region has the DNA TGTGCCTGGAGTTCATCTGGAGCGATTGGTAATGAGCAGTTCTTC. J is TRBJ2-1 and V is TRBV30; D is unclear. The length of the CDR3 is 15 residues. The germline CDR1 and CDR2 sequences are GTSNPN and SVGIG (reference sequence). V was trimmed by 2 bases and J by 7 bases, leaving 18 bases between them. The full variable domain, with the rest looked up from reference TRBV30 and TRBJ2-1, is SQTIHQWPATLVQPVGSPLSLECTVEGTSNPNLYWYRQAAGRGLQLLFYSVGIGQISSEVPQNLSASRPQDRQFILSSKKLLLSDSGFYLCAWSSSGAIGNEQFFGPGTRLTVL.